Sequencing of this TCR beta chain was carried out in a study of shared clonotypes between healthy human individuals. Profiling relied on immunoSEQ multiplex PCR, and the TCRdb table lists in-frame clones only, not all of them. The repertoire holds some 2,100,000 clones, 85% to 95% seen once, with 1.7% in the top ten. The germline V gene encodes CDR1 SGDLS and CDR2 YYNGEE. J gave up 3 bases and V 4 bases, and 2 bases lay outside the gene matches. This CDR3 contains 14 residues. Naive CD8 cells were CD45RO-negative, positively selected for CCR7, excluding terminally differentiated effector memory CD45RA+ cells.

The sequenced material came from naive CD8+ T cells from PBMCs. V gene TRBV9 combines with J gene TRBJ1-1; 11 positions match TRBD1. The sequence was obtained from a man in his late teens or twenties in good health. Some clones in this sample may be carry-over from other donors' samples. The CDR3: CASSMGQGDTEAFF. CDR3 nucleotides: TGTGCCAGCAGCATGGGACAGGGGGACACTGAAGCTTTCTTT.